This TCR beta chain was profiled in a study of blood T cells in healthy people across ages. Study results and limitations: Age advanced and TCR beta diversity per million T cells fell, roughly linearly.

A second PCR of roughly 7 to 11 cycles used a sample-barcoded 5' primer and a J-beta primer mix. A template-switch adaptor with 12 random nucleotides tagged each cDNA molecule. MiXCR, run by TCRdb on the 5' RACE reads, gives a single entry per CDR3 protein. The table lists 1,500,000 or so distinct CDR3 sequences, almost 60% of them singletons. A word on this clonotype: The target antigen is unknown.

The sample providers were healthy Caucasian people from Russia, aged about 6 to 100. Each sample gave at least 7 million isolated PBMCs. The TCR sequence derives from a man between 18 and 29 years old in good health. Material: blood.

CDR3 protein: CASKVRDTTDTQYF. The CDR3 DNA reads as TGTGCCAGCAAGGTCCGGGACACCACAGATACGCAGTATTTT. The chain employs TRBV12-3 or TRBV12-4 and TRBJ2-3; TRBD1 is a possible D gene (6 bases). The CDR3 totals 14 residues. The V end was cut by 7 bases, the J end by 2 bases, with 13 bases between.